These T cell receptor beta chains were read from a single sample in a study of a mutant IDH1 vaccine in newly diagnosed glioma. Generated by immunoSEQ multiplex PCR, the TCRdb table keeps only in-frame clones and is missing some. The data show about 32,000 clones, roughly 78% seen once. No antigen has been assigned to these receptors. The material sequenced was PBMCs, taken from a glioma patient whose treatment included an IDH1 peptide vaccine. The receptors derive from a man aged 35-49 years with glioma. Some clones in this sample may be carry-over from other donors' samples. CDR3s include the opening cysteine and the closing phenylalanine or tryptophan. The order of the fields is clone size, D gene, J gene, V gene, CDR3 protein, CDR3 DNA. A D gene is named only where the DNA matches it firmly. Some rows mark clone size as missing; the rest say once, few, many or name a class of expanded clone.

>once|NA|TRBJ2-1|TRBV5-1
CASSGGTPGVGWNEQFF
TGCGCCAGCAGCGGCGGAACCCCAGGGGTAGGGTGGAATGAGCAGTTCTTC
>NA|NA|TRBJ2-3|TRBV6-4
CASSDSEGGTDTQYF
TGTGCCAGCAGTGACTCTGAGGGGGGCACAGATACGCAGTATTTT
>once|NA|TRBJ2-5|TRBV5-8
CASSLSSEGTQYF
TGTGCCAGCAGCTTGTCTAGCGAGGGGACCCAGTACTTC
>NA|NA|TRBJ1-1|TRBV11-2
CASSLVGGWAEAFF
TGTGCCAGCAGCTTAGTGGGGGGCTGGGCTGAAGCTTTCTTT
>NA|NA|TRBJ1-1|TRBV10-3
CAISAGRNTEAFF
TGTGCCATCAGTGCGGGGCGGAACACTGAAGCTTTCTTT
>NA|NA|TRBJ1-1|TRBV5-1
CASSPGPGTEAFF
TGCGCCAGCAGCCCCGGACCGGGCACTGAAGCTTTCTTT
>few|NA|TRBJ1-4|TRBV18
CASSYGGAEAGEKLFF
TGTGCCAGCTCGTACGGTGGGGCGGAGGCGGGCGAAAAACTGTTTTTT
>once|TRBD1|TRBJ1-6|TRBV6-1
CASSEGTGGSPLHF
TGTGCCAGCAGTGAAGGGACAGGGGGTTCACCCCTCCACTTT
>NA|NA|TRBJ1-2|TRBV11-2
CASSSVGGWNYGYTF
TGTGCCAGCAGCTCGGTTGGGGGCTGGAACTATGGCTACACCTTC
>NA|TRBD1|TRBJ2-4|TRBV6-1
CASSQGAVAKNIQYF
TGTGCCAGCAGTCAGGGGGCCGTGGCCAAAAACATTCAGTACTTC
>few|NA|TRBJ2-5|TRBV7-8
CASSTRGRGETQYF
TGTGCCAGCAGCACAAGGGGCCGTGGGGAGACCCAGTACTTC
>NA|NA|TRBJ2-5|TRBV2
CASMSETQYF
TGTGCCAGCATGTCTGAGACCCAGTACTTC
>once|NA|TRBJ1-2|TRBV6-5
CASSPNRAPPHGYTF
TGTGCCAGCAGCCCGAACCGGGCCCCCCCGCATGGCTACACCTTC
>few|TRBD1|TRBJ2-3|TRBV6-5
CASSYRGPGTDTQYF
TGTGCCAGCAGTTACAGGGGGCCGGGAACAGATACGCAGTATTTT
>NA|NA|TRBJ1-3|TRBV5-8
CASSPGPLGNTIYF
TGTGCCAGCAGCCCGGGGCCCCTTGGAAACACCATATATTTT
>large|TRBD1|TRBJ2-3|TRBV6-4
CASSGTGGTDTQYF
TGTGCCAGCAGTGGGACAGGGGGCACAGATACGCAGTATTTT
>NA|NA|TRBJ1-1|TRBV30
CALEGDRTEAFF
TGTGCCCTAGAGGGGGACCGGACTGAAGCTTTCTTT
>NA|TRBD1|TRBJ2-5|TRBV30
CAWSGGTGDETQYF
TGTGCCTGGAGTGGCGGGACAGGGGATGAGACCCAGTACTTC
>NA|NA|TRBJ1-5|TRBV27
CASSKDGPDYQPQHF
TGTGCCAGCAGTAAGGACGGGCCTGACTATCAGCCCCAGCATTTT
>NA|TRBD2|TRBJ2-3|TRBV7-2
CASSFNLLAGDTQYF
TGTGCCAGCAGCTTCAATCTTCTAGCGGGGGATACGCAGTATTTT
>NA|TRBD1|TRBJ1-4|TRBV27
CASSRKQGATNEKLFF
TGTGCCAGCAGTCGAAAACAGGGGGCAACTAATGAAAAACTGTTTTTT
>NA|NA|TRBJ1-2|TRBV27
CASSLAGEEIRGYTF
TGTGCCAGCAGTTTAGCAGGGGAGGAAATTCGTGGCTACACCTTC
>NA|TRBD2|TRBJ2-7|TRBV6-5
CASSAGTSGHYEQYF
TGTGCCAGCAGCGCCGGGACTAGCGGGCACTACGAGCAGTACTTC
>few|NA|TRBJ1-1|TRBV7-2
CASSLVLTGAFF
TGTGCCAGCAGCTTAGTGTTAACCGGAGCTTTCTTT
>NA|NA|TRBJ1-6|TRBV5-1
CASHREGGNSPLHF
TGCGCCAGCCACAGGGAAGGTGGTAATTCACCCCTCCACTTT
>NA|TRBD1|TRBJ2-1|TRBV19
CASRQPGQLYNEQFF
TGTGCCAGTAGGCAGCCGGGACAGCTTTACAATGAGCAGTTCTTC
>NA|NA|TRBJ2-1|TRBV7-2
CASSSNRGSRKSSEQFF
TGTGCCAGCAGCTCCAATCGGGGGTCAAGGAAGTCCAGTGAGCAGTTCTTC
>NA|TRBD1|TRBJ2-7|TRBV4-2
CASSQGQAPEQYF
TGTGCCAGCAGCCAGGGACAGGCCCCCGAGCAGTACTTC
>NA|NA|TRBJ1-6|TRBV4-3
CASSQEGGGDSPLHF
TGCGCCAGCAGCCAAGAAGGTGGGGGGGATTCACCCCTCCACTTT
>NA|NA|TRBJ1-1|TRBV7-8
CASSFDPTSLNMNTEAFF
TGTGCCAGCAGCTTTGATCCGACCTCACTCAATATGAACACTGAAGCTTTCTTT
>NA|NA|TRBJ2-2|TRBV29-1
CSVGSAKTGELFF
TGCAGCGTTGGATCTGCTAAAACCGGGGAGCTGTTTTTT
>NA|TRBD2|TRBJ2-1|TRBV10-3
CAIRGGVREQFF
TGTGCCATCAGGGGGGGGGTTCGCGAGCAGTTCTTC
>NA|NA|TRBJ2-1|TRBV19
CASSIWDRGIEQFF
TGTGCCAGTAGTATATGGGACCGGGGTATCGAGCAGTTCTTC
>medium-sized|NA|TRBJ1-1|TRBV2
CASSVRRTEAFF
TGTGCCAGCAGCGTCAGGAGGACTGAAGCTTTCTTT
>once|TRBD1|TRBJ1-1|TRBV9
CASSVGTGVNTEAFF
TGTGCCAGCAGCGTAGGGACAGGGGTGAACACTGAAGCTTTCTTT
>NA|NA|TRBJ1-5|TRBV27
CASSSRMQGGGNQPQHF
TGTGCCAGCAGTTCGAGGATGCAGGGTGGGGGCAATCAGCCCCAGCATTTT
>once|TRBD1|TRBJ1-2|TRBV5-4
CASSRQGNYGYTF
TGTGCCAGCAGTCGACAGGGAAACTATGGCTACACCTTC
>NA|TRBD1|TRBJ1-2|TRBV18
CASSPGQGTGTF
TGTGCCAGCTCACCAGGACAGGGCACCGGCACCTTC
>NA|TRBD2|TRBJ2-2|TRBV30
CAWSFVAGGPGGELFF
TGTGCCTGGAGTTTTGTAGCGGGGGGGCCTGGCGGGGAGCTGTTTTTT
>NA|TRBD2|TRBJ2-2|TRBV19
CASSISRLAGGNTGELFF
TGTGCCAGTAGTATCAGTAGGCTAGCGGGGGGTAACACCGGGGAGCTGTTTTTT
>NA|NA|TRBJ1-6|TRBV7-9
CASSPDSDNSPLHF
TGTGCCAGCAGCCCGGACAGTGATAATTCACCCCTCCACTTT
>NA|NA|TRBJ2-7|TRBV14
CASSHQAGSYEQYF
TGTGCCAGCAGCCATCAGGCTGGTTCCTACGAGCAGTACTTC
>NA|TRBD2|TRBJ2-3|TRBV5-1
CASSLELAGTDTQYF
TGCGCCAGCAGCTTGGAACTAGCGGGGACAGATACGCAGTATTTT